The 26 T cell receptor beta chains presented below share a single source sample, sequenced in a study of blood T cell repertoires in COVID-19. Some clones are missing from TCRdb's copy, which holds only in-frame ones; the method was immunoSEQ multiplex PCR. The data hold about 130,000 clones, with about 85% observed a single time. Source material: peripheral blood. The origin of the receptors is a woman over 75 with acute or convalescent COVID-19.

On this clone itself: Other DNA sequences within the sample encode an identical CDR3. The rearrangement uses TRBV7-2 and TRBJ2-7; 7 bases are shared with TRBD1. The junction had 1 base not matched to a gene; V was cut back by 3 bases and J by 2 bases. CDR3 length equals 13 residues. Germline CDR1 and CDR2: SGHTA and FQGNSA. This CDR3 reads CASSLGTAYEQYF. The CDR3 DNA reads TGTGCCAGCAGCTTGGGGACAGCCTACGAGCAGTACTTC.

The DNA for the CDR3 is TGTGCCGGCCGGGAAGACGGTGGCTACACCTTC. This encodes CAGREDGGYTF. The chain links TRBV6-6 to TRBJ1-2; D unclear. The germline CDR1 and CDR2 sequences are MNHNY and SVGAGI (reference sequence). The CDR3 runs to 11 residues. The V and J ends lost 11 bases and 7 bases respectively, with 14 bases between them.

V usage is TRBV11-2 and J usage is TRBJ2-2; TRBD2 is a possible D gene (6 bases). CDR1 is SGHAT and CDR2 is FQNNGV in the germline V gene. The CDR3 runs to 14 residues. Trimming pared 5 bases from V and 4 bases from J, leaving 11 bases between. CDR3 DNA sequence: TGTGCCAGCAGCCGAGGAGGGACCACCGGGGAGCTGTTTTTT. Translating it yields CASSRGGTTGELFF.

Here the CDR3 reads CASSQPGSHSGNTIYF. The CDR3, as DNA: TGTGCCAGCAGCCAACCGGGGTCCCACTCTGGAAACACCATATATTTT. This rearrangement joins TRBV14 to TRBJ1-3, with D unresolved. Trimming removed 2 bases at V and 0 bases at J, with 11 bases between. The germline CDR1 and CDR2 sequences are SGHDN and FVKESK. The CDR3 is made up of 16 amino acids.

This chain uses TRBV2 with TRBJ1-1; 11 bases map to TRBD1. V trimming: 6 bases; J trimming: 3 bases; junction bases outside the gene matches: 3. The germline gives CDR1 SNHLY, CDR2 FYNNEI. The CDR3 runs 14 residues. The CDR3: CASSGQGAYTEAFF. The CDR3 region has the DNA TGTGCCAGCAGCGGACAGGGGGCTTACACTGAAGCTTTCTTT.

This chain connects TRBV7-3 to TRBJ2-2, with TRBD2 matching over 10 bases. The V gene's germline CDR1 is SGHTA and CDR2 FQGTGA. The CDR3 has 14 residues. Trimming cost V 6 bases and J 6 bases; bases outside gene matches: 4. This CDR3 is CASSSSGGAGELFF. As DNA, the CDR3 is TGTGCCAGCAGTTCTAGCGGGGGAGCCGGGGAGCTGTTTTTT.

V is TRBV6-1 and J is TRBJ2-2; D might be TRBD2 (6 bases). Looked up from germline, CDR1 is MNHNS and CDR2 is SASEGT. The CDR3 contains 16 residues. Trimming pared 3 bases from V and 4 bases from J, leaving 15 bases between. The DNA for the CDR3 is TGTGCCAGCAGTGAGGTACTAGAGGGAGGCACCGGGGAGCTGTTTTTT. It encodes CASSEVLEGGTGELFF.

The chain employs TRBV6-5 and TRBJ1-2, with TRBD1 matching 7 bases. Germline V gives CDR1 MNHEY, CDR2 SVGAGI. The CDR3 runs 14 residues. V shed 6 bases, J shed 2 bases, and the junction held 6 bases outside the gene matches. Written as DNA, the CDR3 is TGTGCCAGCAGACCGACAGGGTCAAACTATGGCTACACCTTC. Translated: CASRPTGSNYGYTF.

The DNA of the CDR3 is TGTGCCAGCAGCCAAGAAAAGAGGGTGTACTACGAGCAGTACGTC. The encoded protein is CASSQEKRVYYEQYV. This chain connects TRBV3-1 (or the pseudogene TRBV3-2) to TRBJ2-7, with a weak D call TRBD2 (5 bases). CDR1 is LGHDT, CDR2 YNNKEL, per germline (reference sequence). Between the trimmed V and J ends, which lost 0 bases and 3 bases, there was a span of 12 bases. This CDR3 spans 15 amino acids.

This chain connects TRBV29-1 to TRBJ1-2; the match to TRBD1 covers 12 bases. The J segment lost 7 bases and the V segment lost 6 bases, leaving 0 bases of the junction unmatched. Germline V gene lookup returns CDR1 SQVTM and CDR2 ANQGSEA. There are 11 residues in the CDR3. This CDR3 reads CSVGQGAGYTF. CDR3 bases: TGCAGCGTGGGACAGGGGGCTGGCTACACCTTC.

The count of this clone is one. CDR3 in amino acids: CASSHTGGYGYTF. Written as DNA, the CDR3 is TGTGCCAGCAGCCACACAGGGGGCTATGGCTACACCTTC. The gene calls are TRBV14 and TRBJ1-2, with TRBD1 matching 8 bases. This CDR3 region has 13 residues. V shed 3 bases and J 4 bases; nucleotides not matched to a gene: 1. Germline CDR1 SGHDN, CDR2 FVKESK.

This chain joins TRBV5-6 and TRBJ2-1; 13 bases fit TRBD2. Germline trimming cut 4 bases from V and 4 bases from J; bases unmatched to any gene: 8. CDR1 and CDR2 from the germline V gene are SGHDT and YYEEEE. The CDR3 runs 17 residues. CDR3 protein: CASSRTSGGDFYNEQFF. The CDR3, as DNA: TGTGCCAGCAGCCGAACTAGCGGGGGGGACTTTTACAATGAGCAGTTCTTC.

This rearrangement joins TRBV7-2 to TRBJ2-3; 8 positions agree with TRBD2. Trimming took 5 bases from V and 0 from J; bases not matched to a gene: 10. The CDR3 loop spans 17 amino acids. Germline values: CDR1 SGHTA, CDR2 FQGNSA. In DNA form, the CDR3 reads TGTGCCAGCAGCCTAATATACCGGGGGGGAAGCACAGATACGCAGTATTTT. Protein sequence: CASSLIYRGGSTDTQYF.

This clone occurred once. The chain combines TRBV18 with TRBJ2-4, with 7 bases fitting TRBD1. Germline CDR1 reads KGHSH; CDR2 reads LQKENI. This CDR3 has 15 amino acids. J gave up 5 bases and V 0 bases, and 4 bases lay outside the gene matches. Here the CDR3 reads CASSPPGTAENIQYF. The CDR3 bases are TGTGCCAGCTCACCACCCGGGACAGCAGAAAACATTCAGTACTTC.

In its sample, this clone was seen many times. Here the CDR3 DNA reads TGTGCCACCAGTGATCCCTCCCGTCCGGGAGCTTTCTTT. It codes for CATSDPSRPGAFF. The rearrangement joins TRBV24-1 to TRBJ1-1; D gene ambiguous. Germline V gene data show CDR1 as KGHDR and CDR2 as SFDVKD. This CDR3 has 13 amino acids. With 3 bases removed from V and 10 bases from J, the gap between germline ends came to 14 bases.

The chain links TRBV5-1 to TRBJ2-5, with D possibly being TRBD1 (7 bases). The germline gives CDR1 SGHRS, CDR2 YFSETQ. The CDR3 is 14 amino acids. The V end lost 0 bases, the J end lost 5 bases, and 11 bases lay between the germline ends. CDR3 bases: TGCGCCAGCAGCTTGGTGCAGGGGGGTGAGACCCAGTACTTC. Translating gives CASSLVQGGETQYF.

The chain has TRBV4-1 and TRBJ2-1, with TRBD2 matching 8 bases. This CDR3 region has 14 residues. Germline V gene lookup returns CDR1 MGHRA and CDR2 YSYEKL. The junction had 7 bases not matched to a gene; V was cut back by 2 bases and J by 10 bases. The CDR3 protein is CASSQPISSGEQFF. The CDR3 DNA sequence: TGCGCCAGCAGCCAACCTATTTCTAGCGGGGAGCAGTTCTTC.

The DNA of the CDR3 is TGTGCCACCAGCAGAGGGGGGACAGGCATGAATGAAAAACTGTTTTTT. Amino acids: CATSRGGTGMNEKLFF. The rearrangement links TRBV15 to TRBJ1-4, with TRBD1 identical over 8 bases. From germline, CDR1 is LNHNV and CDR2 YYDKDF (reference sequence). Trimming took 1 base from V and 5 from J; bases not matched to a gene: 6. The CDR3 totals 16 residues.

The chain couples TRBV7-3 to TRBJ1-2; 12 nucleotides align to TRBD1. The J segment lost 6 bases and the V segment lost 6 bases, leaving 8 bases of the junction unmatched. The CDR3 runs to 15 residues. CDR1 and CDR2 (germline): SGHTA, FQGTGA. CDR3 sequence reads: CASRLAGTGGDGYTF. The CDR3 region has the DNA TGTGCCAGCAGGTTAGCCGGGACAGGGGGCGATGGCTACACCTTC.

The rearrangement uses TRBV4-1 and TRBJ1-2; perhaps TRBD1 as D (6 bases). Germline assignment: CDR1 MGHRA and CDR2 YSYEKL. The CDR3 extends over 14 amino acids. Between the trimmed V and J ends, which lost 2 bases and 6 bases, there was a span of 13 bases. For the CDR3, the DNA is TGCGCCAGCAGCCAACAACAGGGCCCGAATGGCTACACCTTC. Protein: CASSQQQGPNGYTF.

CDR3 nucleotides: TGCGCCAGCAGTCAGTGGCCCCCCCCTGCAAGCTCTGGAAACACCATATATTTT. This encodes CASSQWPPPASSGNTIYF. This chain uses TRBV23-1 with TRBJ1-3, with D unclear. TRBV23-1 is designated an ORF whose function remains uncertain. The CDR3 covers 18 residues. V shed 3 bases and J shed 0 bases, with 18 bases lying between them.

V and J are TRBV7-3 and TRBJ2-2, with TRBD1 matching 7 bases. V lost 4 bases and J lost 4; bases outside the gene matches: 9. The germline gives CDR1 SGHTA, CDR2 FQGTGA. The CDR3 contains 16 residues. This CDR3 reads CASSSTGTARTGELFF. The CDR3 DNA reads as TGTGCCAGCAGCTCAACTGGGACAGCCCGCACCGGGGAGCTGTTTTTT.

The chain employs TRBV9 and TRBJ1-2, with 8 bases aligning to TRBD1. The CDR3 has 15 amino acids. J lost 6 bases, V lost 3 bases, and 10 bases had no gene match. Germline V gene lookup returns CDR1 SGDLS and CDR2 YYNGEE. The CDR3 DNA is TGTGCCAGCAGCGCCCTGGGGACAGGAACTCATGGCTACACCTTC. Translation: CASSALGTGTHGYTF.

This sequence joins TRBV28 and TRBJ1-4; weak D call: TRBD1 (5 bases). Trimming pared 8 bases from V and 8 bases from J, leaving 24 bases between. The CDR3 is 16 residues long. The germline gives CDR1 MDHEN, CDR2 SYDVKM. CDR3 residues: CASVPQGGRTGEKLFF. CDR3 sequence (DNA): TGTGCCAGCGTTCCCCAGGGAGGACGGACGGGGGAAAAACTGTTTTTT.

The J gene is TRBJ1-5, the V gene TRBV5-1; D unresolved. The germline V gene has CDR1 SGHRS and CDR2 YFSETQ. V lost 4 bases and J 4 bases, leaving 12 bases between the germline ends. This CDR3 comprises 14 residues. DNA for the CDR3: TGCGCCAGCAGCCCTGGCCTTCCAAATCAGCCCCAGCATTTT. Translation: CASSPGLPNQPQHF. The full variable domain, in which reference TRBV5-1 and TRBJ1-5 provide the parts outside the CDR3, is KAGVTQTPRYLIKTRGQQVTLSCSPISGHRSVSWYQQTPGQGLQFLFEYFSETQRNKGNFPGRFSGRQFSNSRSEMNVSTLELGDSALYLCASSPGLPNQPQHFGDGTRLSIL.

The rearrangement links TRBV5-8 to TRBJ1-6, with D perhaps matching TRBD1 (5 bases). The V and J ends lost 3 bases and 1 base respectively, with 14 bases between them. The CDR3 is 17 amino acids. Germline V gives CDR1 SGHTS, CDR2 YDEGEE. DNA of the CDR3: TGTGCCAGCAGCTGGGGGGACCTGGGATCCTATAATTCACCCCTCCACTTT. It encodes CASSWGDLGSYNSPLHF.